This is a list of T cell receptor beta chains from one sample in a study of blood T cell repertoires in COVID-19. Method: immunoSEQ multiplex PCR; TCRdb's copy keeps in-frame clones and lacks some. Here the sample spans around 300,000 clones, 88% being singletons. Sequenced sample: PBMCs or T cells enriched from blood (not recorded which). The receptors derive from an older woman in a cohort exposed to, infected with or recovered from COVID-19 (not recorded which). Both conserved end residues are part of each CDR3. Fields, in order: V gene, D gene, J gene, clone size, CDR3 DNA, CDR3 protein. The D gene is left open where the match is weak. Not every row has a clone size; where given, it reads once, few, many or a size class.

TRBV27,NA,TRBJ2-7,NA,TGTGCCAGCAGTCCGCTAAACCGGGACAACTCCTACGAGCAGTACTTC,CASSPLNRDNSYEQYF
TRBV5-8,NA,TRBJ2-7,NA,TGTGCCAGCAGCTTAGCAGGCGAGCAGTACTTC,CASSLAGEQYF
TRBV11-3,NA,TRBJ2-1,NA,TGTGCCAGCAGCTTAGATCAGAGGGAGCAGTTCTTC,CASSLDQREQFF
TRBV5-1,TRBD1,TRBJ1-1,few,TGCGCCAGCAGCTACCGGACAGGCCAAGGGGGTGTTAACACTGAAGCTTTCTTT,CASSYRTGQGGVNTEAFF
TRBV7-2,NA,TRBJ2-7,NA,TGTGCCAGCAGCTTAATGGACTTCACTTCCTACGAGCAGTACTTC,CASSLMDFTSYEQYF
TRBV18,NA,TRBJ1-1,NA,TGTGCCAGCTCACTCCAGGGTCGGAACACTGAAGCTTTCTTT,CASSLQGRNTEAFF
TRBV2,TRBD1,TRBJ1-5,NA,TGTGCCAGCAGTGAGGAAAAGGGGGCGTTTTGGCCCCAGCATTTT,CASSEEKGAFWPQHF
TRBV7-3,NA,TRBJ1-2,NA,TGTGCCAGCAGCTTCGGACAAGACTATGGCTACACCTTC,CASSFGQDYGYTF
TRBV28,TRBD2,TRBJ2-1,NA,TGTGCCAGCAGCCCAGCGGGAGGCGGTTACAATGAGCAGTTCTTC,CASSPAGGGYNEQFF
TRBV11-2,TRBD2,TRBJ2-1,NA,TGTGCCAGCAGCTTGGGGACTCTAGCGGGAGGCCACAATGAGCAGTTCTTC,CASSLGTLAGGHNEQFF
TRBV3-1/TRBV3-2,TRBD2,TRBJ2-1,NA,TGTGCCAGCAGCCAGAATAGCGGGAGTTACAATGAGCAGTTCTTC,CASSQNSGSYNEQFF
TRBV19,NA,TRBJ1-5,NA,TGTGCCACCCCGACAGTTCTGAGCAATCAGCCCCAGCATTTT,CATPTVLSNQPQHF
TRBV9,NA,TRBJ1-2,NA,TGTGCCAGCAGCGTAGATGGGCAGCCTACTAACTATGGCTACACCTTC,CASSVDGQPTNYGYTF
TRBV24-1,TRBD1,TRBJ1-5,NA,TGTGCCACCAGTGACGGGACAGGGGTTGGCAATCAGCCCCAGCATTTT,CATSDGTGVGNQPQHF
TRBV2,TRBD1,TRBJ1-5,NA,TGTGCCAGCCATCCCACAGGGGGCAATCAGCCCCAGCATTTT,CASHPTGGNQPQHF
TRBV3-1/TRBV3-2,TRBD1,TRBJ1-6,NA,TGTGCCAGCAGCCCCTATGGGGTGGGACAGGGGATTTCACCCCTCCACTTT,CASSPYGVGQGISPLHF
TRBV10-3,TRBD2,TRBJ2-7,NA,TGTGCCATCAGTCCGGGACTAGCGGGAGGGCCCTCCTACGAGCAGTACTTC,CAISPGLAGGPSYEQYF
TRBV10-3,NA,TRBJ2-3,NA,TGTGCCATCAGTGAGTCTACAGGCCCGAATACGCAGTATTTT,CAISESTGPNTQYF
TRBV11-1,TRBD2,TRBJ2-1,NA,TGTGCCAGCAGCTTATCGGGGGGGGCCTACAATGAGCAGTTCTTC,CASSLSGGAYNEQFF
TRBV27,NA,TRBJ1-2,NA,TGTGCCAGCAGTTTTACAGGGCTTAACTATGGCTACACCTTC,CASSFTGLNYGYTF
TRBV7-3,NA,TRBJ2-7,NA,TGTGCCAGCAGCTCCCAACCCCGACAGGTCGGAGGTCAGTCCTACGAGCAGTACTTC,CASSSQPRQVGGQSYEQYF
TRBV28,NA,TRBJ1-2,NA,TGTGCCACCTTAGAAGCGGGGGCGGTATATGGCTACACCTTC,CATLEAGAVYGYTF
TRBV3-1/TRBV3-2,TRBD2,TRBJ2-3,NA,TGTGCCAGCAGCCTACGGACTAGCGGGAGGGCCCGATATTTT,CASSLRTSGRARYF
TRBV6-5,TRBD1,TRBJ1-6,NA,TGTGCCAGCAGCGACAAGGGACAGGCTAATTCACCCCTCCACTTT,CASSDKGQANSPLHF
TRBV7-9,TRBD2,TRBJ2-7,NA,TGTGCCAGCAGCTTTGGGACTACCTCCTACGAGCAGTACTTC,CASSFGTTSYEQYF
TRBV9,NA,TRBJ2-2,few,TGTGCCAGCAGCGTAGCTTACACCGGGGAGCTGTTTTTT,CASSVAYTGELFF
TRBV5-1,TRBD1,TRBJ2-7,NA,TGCGCCAGCAGCTTGATGACAGGGGTGCCCGAGCAGTACTTC,CASSLMTGVPEQYF
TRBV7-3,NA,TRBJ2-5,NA,TGTGCCAGCAGCTCCGGGAGAGGCTTAAGAGAGACCCAGTACTTC,CASSSGRGLRETQYF